This T cell receptor (beta chain) was observed in a study of STAT5B mutations in CD4+ large granular lymphocyte leukemia. Whole-study context: Among healthy donors, a particular HLA allele went with more CDR3 'QG' motifs.

Remarks on this clone: What it recognizes is unknown.

Measured with immunoSEQ multiplex PCR; TCRdb has only the in-frame clones, and not every one. This table holds fewer than 35,000 clones, about 76% found once. General study results and limits: 8/27 top patient clones versus 2/35 control clones were TRBV06-family. About a quarter of private leukemic clonotypes occurred rarely in other patients' non-leukemic repertoires.

The CDR3 sequence is 16 residues long. The TCR was taken from a human donor in good health. This rearrangement joins TRBV7-5 to TRBJ2-2; the table's D gene call, TRBD1, was not cross checked with the DNA. TRBV7-5 is termed a pseudogene. The sequenced material came from CD4+ T cells from blood buffy coats. This CDR3 reads CASRGHPPPNTGELFF. CDR3 bases: TGTGCCAGCCGGGGACACCCGCCCCCGAACACCGGGGAGCTGTTTTTT.